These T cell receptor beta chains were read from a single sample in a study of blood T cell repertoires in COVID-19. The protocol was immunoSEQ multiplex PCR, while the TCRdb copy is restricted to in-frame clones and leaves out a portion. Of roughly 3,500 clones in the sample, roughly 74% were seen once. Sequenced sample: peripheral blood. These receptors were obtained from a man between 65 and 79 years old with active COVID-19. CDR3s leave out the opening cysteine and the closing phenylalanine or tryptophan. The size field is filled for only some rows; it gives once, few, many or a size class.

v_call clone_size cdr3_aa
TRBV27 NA ASSLARGYPYEQY
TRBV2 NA ASSELATVNEQF
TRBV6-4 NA ASRQDPSTDTQY
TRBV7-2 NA ASSLGRRGNEQF
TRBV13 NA ASSLGGGGGGNQPQH
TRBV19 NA ASSIDRGGARNGYT
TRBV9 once ASSVDLGGNYGYT
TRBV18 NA ASSPRRTGGGYGYT
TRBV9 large ASQGLAGNEQF
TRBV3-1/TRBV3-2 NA ASQGPNTEAF
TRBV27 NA ASSQLAGVETQY
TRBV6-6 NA ASHLTGRHNEQF
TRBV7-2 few ASSDWTSNTGELF
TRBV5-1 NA ASRPAGNLKETQY
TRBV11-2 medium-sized ASSLDLAGLSYEQY
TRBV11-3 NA ASSSDRGHNIQY
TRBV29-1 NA SVTRSTGAWETQY
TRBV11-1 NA ASSRPGLGIGELF
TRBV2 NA ASSALDSSGNTIY
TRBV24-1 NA ATRLSGSTDTQY
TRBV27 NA ASGRGYEQY
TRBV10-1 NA ASSQGQGAGELF
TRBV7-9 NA ASSRAGQERTGELF
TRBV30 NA AWGGAQATNEKLF
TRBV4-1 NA ASSQEPSGGILEETQY
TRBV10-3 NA AISEGGGPGTDTQY
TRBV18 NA ASSPPPGNYGYT
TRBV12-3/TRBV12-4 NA ASSYREGTEAF
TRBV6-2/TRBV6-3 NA ASSPRGGETQY
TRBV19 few ASSPLDITGELF
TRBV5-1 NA ASSLRDRGLNTEAF
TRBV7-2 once ASSFLRDSGYT
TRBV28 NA ASSSRLAGEGDEQF
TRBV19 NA ASTQTRDRFNEQF
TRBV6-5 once ASSYGRTGITYEQY
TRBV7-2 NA ASSLRPGQGADTQY
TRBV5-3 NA ARSLESGESYEQY
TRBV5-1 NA ASSLYYRAWGMNTEAF
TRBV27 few ASSVRTGQVPASPLH
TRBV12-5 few ASGLGTGLYEQY
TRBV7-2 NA ASSSQGQSWADTQY
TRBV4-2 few ASSKRRGGTDTQY
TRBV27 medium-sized ASSLSYDGGSAASTDTQY
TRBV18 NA ASSPDPERVNEQF
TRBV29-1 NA SVDRELGEQF
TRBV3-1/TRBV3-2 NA ASEIGNTIY
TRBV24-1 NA ATSEGVYSNQPQH
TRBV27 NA ASSSPGSAHETQY
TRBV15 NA ATSREKGQGNTEAF
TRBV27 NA ASARGARYGYT
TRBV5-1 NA ASSWDISSGSIGIPYEQY
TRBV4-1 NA ASSQILAGRDTQY
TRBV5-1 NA ASRPGGGDTQY
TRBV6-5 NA ASSYSDTTGNTIY
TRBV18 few ASSSTGNNGYT